This T cell receptor (beta chain) was sequenced in a study of cytomegalovirus exposure and HLA in healthy donors. V dropped 4 bases and J dropped 0 bases, with 10 bases sitting between them. The CDR3 extends over 14 amino acids. Germline V CDR1 and CDR2: SGHKS, YYEKEE (reference sequence). Notes on the study in general: For cytomegalovirus status, the classifier reportedly gave diagnoses with high specificity and sensitivity.

The PCR contained 60 Vbeta and 13 Jbeta primers. Repertoires were generated with immunoSEQ multiplex PCR, while TCRdb's copy carries only in-frame clones and drops some. This table has around 120,000 clones, about 80% appearing once. In regard to this clone: The antigen remains undetermined.

The sequence came from a boy aged 2 to 9 in good health and CMV-seronegative. V gene TRBV5-5 combines with J gene TRBJ1-1, with D possibly being TRBD1 (6 bases). The sequenced material came from PBMCs. CDR3 residues: CASSVGQMNTEAFF. In DNA form, the CDR3 reads TGTGCCAGCAGCGTCGGACAGATGAACACTGAAGCTTTCTTT.